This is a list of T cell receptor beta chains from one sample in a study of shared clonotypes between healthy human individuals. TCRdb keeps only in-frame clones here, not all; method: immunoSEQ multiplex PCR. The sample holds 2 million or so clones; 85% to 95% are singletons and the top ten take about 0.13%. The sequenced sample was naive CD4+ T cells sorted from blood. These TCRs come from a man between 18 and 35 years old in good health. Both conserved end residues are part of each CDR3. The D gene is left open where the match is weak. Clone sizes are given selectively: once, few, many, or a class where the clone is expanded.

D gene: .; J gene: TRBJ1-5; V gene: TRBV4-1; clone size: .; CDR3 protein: CASSQGALGSNQPQHF; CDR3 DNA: TGCGCCAGCAGCCAAGGGGCGTTAGGTAGCAATCAGCCCCAGCATTTT
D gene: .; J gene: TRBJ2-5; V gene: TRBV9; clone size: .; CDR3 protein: CASSVGYAGETQYF; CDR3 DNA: TGTGCCAGCAGCGTAGGGTACGCGGGTGAGACCCAGTACTTC
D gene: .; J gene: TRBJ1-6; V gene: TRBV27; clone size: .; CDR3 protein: CASRGQGYSPLHF; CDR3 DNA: TGTGCCAGCAGGGGCCAGGGATATTCACCCCTCCACTTT
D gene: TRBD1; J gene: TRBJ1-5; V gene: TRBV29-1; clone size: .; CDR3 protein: CSVGGGSGQPQHF; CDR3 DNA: TGCAGCGTTGGAGGGGGCTCGGGTCAGCCCCAGCATTTT
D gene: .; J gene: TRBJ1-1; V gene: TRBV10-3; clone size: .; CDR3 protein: CAISESRGTEAFF; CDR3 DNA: TGTGCCATCAGTGAGTCGCGGGGCACTGAAGCTTTCTTT
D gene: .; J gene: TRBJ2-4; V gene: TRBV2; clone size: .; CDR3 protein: CASTGHLLLAKNIQYF; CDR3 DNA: TGTGCCAGCACGGGACACCTTCTACTAGCCAAAAACATTCAGTACTTC
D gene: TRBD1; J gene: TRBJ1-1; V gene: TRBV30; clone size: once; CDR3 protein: CAWAKGAPGTEAFF; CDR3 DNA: TGTGCCTGGGCGAAGGGGGCCCCGGGCACTGAAGCTTTCTTT
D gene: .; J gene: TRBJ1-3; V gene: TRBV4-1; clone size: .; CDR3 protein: CASRASSGNTIYF; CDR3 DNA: TGCGCCAGCAGAGCGAGCTCTGGAAACACCATATATTTT
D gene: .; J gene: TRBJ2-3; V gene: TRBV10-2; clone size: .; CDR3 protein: CASRRFRDSGTDTQYF; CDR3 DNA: TGCGCCAGCAGGAGATTCCGGGATTCTGGCACAGATACGCAGTATTTT
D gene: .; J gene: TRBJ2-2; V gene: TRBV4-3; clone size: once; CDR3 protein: CASSRGPADPLRELFF; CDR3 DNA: TGCGCCAGCAGCCGAGGGCCAGCAGACCCCTTAAGGGAGCTGTTTTTT
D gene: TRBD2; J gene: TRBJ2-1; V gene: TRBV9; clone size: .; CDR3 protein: CASSVAPSGSYNEQFF; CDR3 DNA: TGTGCCAGCAGCGTAGCTCCTAGCGGATCTTACAATGAGCAGTTCTTC
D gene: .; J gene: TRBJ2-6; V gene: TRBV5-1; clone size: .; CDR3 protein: CATAGASSGANVLTF; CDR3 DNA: TGCGCCACTGCAGGGGCATCCTCTGGGGCCAACGTCCTGACTTTC
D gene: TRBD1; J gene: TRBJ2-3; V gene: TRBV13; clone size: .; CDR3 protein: CASSLVVETTDRGASTDTQYF; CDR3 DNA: TGTGCCAGCAGCTTAGTAGTAGAAACGACCGACAGGGGAGCTAGCACAGATACGCAGTATTTT
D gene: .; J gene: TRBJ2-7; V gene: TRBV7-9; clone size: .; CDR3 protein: CASSFGPNQGTPSYEQYF; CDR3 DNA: TGTGCCAGCAGCTTTGGCCCAAATCAGGGGACACCCTCCTACGAGCAGTACTTC
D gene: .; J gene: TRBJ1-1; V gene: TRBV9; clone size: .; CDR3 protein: CASSVGPLNTEAFF; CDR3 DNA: TGTGCCAGCAGCGTCGGACCCTTGAACACTGAAGCTTTCTTT
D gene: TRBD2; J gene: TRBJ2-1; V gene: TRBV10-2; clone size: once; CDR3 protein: CASTAGVVNEQFF; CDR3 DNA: TGCGCCAGCACGGCGGGAGTGGTCAATGAGCAGTTCTTC
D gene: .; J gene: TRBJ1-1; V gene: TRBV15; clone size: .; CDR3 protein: CATSRDPSMNTEAFF; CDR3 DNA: TGTGCCACCAGCAGAGACCCGAGCATGAACACTGAAGCTTTCTTT